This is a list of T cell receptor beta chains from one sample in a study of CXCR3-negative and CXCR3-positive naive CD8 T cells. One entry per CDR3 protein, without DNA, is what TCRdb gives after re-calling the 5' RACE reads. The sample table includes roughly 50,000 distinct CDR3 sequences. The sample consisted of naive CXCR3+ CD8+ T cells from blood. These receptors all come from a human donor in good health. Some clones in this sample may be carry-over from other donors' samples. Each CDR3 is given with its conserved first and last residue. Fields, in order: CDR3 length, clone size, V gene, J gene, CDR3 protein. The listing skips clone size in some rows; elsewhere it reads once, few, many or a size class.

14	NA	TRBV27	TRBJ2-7	CASGQGDLPREQYF
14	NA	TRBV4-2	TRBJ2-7	CASSHGQGAYEQYF
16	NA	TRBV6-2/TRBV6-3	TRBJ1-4	CASSYANTGSNEKLFF
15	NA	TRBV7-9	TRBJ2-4	CASSSDRPAIVFQYF
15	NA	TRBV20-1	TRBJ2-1	CSARTLTGTYNEQFF
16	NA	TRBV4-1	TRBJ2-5	CASSPYPGQGGETQYF
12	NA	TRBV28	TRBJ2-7	CASSFGGAEQYF
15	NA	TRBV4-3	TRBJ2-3	CASSQDWAAQDTQYF
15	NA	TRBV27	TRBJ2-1	CASSFWDGTYNEQFF
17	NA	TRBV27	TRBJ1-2	CASSLSGVTGRGYGYTF
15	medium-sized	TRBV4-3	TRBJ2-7	CASSQDKAGSYEQYF
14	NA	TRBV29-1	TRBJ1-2	CSVGGGDSNYGYTF
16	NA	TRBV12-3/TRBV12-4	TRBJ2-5	CASSTPTGSFGETQYF
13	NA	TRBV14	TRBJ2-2	CASSQLGAGELFF
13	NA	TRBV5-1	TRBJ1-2	CASSLEQGDGYTF
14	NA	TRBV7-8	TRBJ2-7	CASSASGGELEQYF
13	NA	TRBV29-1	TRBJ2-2	CSVDLRGDGELFF
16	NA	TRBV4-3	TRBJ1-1	CASSQAYSTLNTEAFF
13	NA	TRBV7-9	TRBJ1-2	CASSLGANYGYTF
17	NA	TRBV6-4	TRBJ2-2	CASSDSSGFPDTGELFF
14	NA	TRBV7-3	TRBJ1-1	CASSLGGGNTEAFF
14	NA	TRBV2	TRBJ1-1	CASSDMGAGTEAFF
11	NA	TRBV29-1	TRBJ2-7	CSVLAGVEQYF
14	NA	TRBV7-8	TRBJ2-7	CASSWNQGAYEQYF
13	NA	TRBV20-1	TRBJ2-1	CSARVRTYNEQFF
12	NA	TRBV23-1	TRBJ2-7	CASSHPRYEQYF
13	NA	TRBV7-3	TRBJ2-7	CASSPVLGYEQYF
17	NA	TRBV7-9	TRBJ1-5	CASSLAREAFSNQPQHF
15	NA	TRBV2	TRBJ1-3	CASRADRGLGNTIYF
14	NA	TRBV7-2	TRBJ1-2	CAISFGRGPWGYTF
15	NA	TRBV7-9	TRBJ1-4	CASSLAGTGNEKLFF
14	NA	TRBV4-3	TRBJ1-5	CASSQAGSNQPQHF
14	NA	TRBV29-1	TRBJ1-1	CSVLDSFMNTEAFF
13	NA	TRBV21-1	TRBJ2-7	CASYGRQNDEQYF
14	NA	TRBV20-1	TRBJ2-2	CSARTGGDTGELFF
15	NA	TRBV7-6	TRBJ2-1	CASSPSSGGDNEQFF
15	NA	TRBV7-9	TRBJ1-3	CASSDGLNSGNTIYF
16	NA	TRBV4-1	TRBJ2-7	CASSQVKGTGVEEQYF
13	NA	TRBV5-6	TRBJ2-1	CASSLQELGEQFF
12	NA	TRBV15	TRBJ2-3	CATSRELDTQYF